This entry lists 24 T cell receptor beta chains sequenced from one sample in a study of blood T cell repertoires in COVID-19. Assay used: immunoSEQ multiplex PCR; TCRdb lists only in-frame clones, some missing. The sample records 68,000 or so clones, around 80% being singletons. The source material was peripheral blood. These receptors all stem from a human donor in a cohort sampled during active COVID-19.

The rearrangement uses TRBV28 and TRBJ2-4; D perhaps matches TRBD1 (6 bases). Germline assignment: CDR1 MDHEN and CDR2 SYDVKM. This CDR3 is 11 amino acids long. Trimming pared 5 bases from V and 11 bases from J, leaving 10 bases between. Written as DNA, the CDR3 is TGTGCCAGCAGTCGACAGGCCTTTCAGTACTTC. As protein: CASSRQAFQYF.

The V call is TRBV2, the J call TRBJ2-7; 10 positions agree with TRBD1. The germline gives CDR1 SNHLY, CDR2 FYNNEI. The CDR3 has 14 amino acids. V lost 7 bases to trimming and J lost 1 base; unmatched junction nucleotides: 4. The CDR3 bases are TGTGCCAGCATGAGGACAGGGGGATCCTACGAGCAGTACTTC. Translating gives CASMRTGGSYEQYF.

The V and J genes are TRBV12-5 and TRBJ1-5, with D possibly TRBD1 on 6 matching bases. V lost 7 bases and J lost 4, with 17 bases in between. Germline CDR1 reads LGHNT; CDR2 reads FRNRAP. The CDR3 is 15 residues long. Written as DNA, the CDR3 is TGTGCTAGTGCCGTACAGGGCGGAACGAATCAGCCCCAGCATTTT. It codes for CASAVQGGTNQPQHF.

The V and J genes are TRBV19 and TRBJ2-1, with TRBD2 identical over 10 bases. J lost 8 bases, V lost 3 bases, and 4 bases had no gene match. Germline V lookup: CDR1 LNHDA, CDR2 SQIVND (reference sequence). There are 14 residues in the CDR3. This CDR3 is CASSIKREGDEQFF. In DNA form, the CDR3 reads TGTGCCAGTAGTATCAAGCGGGAGGGCGATGAGCAGTTCTTC.

The chain's CDR3 is CASRPTGGTEAFF. The CDR3 nucleotides are TGTGCCAGCAGACCGACAGGGGGGACTGAAGCTTTCTTT. This chain connects TRBV6-5 to TRBJ1-1; 9 positions agree with TRBD1. This CDR3 comprises 13 residues. Germline CDR1 reads MNHEY; CDR2 reads SVGAGI. The J segment lost 5 bases and the V segment lost 6 bases, leaving 4 bases of the junction unmatched.

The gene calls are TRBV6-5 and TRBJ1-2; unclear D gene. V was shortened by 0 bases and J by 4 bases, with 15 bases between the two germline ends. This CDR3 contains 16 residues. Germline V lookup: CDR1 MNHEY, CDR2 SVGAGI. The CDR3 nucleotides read TGTGCCAGCAGTTACTCGAGGAGGTCCCTTATCTATGGCTACACCTTC. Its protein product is CASSYSRRSLIYGYTF.

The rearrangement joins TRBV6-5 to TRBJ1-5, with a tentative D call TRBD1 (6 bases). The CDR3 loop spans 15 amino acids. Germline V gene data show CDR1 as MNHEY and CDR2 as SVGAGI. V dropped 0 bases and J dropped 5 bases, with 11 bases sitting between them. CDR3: CASSYSGGGHQPQHF. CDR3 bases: TGTGCCAGCAGTTACTCAGGGGGAGGGCATCAGCCCCAGCATTTT.

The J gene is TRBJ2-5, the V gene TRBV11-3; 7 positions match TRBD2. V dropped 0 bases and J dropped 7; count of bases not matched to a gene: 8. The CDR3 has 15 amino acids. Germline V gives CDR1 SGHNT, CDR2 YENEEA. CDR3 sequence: CASSLDSGHAGTQYF. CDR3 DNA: TGTGCCAGCAGCTTAGATAGCGGGCACGCCGGGACCCAGTACTTC.

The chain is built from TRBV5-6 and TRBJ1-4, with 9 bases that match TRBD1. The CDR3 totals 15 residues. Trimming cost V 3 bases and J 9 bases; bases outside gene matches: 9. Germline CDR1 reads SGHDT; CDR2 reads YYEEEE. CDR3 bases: TGTGCCAGCAGCTCCTACGGGACAGGGTTTAAAAAACTGTTTTTT. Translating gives CASSSYGTGFKKLFF.

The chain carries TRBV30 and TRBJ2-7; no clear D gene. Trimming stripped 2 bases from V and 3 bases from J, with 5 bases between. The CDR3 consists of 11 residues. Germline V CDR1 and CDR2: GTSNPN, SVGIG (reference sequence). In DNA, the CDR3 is TGTGCCTGGAGTAACAGCTACGAGCAGTACTTC. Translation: CAWSNSYEQYF. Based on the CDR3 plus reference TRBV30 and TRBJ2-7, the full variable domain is SQTIHQWPATLVQPVGSPLSLECTVEGTSNPNLYWYRQAAGRGLQLLFYSVGIGQISSEVPQNLSASRPQDRQFILSSKKLLLSDSGFYLCAWSNSYEQYFGPGTRLTVT.

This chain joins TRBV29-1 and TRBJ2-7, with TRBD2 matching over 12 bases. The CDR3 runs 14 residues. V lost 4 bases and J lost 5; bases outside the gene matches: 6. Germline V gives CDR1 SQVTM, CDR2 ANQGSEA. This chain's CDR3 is CSVVPRTSGNEQYF. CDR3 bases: TGCAGCGTTGTCCCCAGGACTAGCGGGAACGAGCAGTACTTC.

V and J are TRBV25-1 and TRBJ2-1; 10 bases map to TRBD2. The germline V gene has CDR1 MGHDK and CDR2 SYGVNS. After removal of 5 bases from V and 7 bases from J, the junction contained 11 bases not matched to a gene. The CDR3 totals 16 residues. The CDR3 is CASSRRGGLAHNEQFF. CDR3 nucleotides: TGTGCCAGCAGTCGAAGGGGGGGACTAGCGCATAATGAGCAGTTCTTC.

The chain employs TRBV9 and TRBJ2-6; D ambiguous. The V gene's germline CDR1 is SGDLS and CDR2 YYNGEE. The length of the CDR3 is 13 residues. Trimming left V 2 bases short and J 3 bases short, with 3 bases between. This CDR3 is CASSVVGANVLTF. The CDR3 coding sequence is TGTGCCAGCAGCGTCGTTGGGGCCAACGTCCTGACTTTC. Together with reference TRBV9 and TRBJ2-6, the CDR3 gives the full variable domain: DSGVTQTPKHLITATGQRVTLRCSPRSGDLSVYWYQQSLDQGLQFLIQYYNGEERAKGNILERFSAQQFPDLHSELNLSSLELGDSALYFCASSVVGANVLTFGAGSRLTVL.

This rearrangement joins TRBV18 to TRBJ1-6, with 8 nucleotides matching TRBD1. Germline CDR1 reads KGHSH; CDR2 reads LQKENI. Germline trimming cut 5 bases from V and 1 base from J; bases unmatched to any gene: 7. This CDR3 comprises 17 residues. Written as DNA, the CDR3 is TGTGCCAGCTCAGCCGGACAGGGAAAGTCCTATAATTCACCCCTCCACTTT. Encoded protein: CASSAGQGKSYNSPLHF.

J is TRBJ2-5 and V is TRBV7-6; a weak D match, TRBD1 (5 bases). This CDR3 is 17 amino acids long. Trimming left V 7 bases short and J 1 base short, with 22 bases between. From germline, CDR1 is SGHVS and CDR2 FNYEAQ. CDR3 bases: TGTGCCAGCACCCCCCGACCAGGGCGGAGTGTCCAAGAGACCCAGTACTTC. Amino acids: CASTPRPGRSVQETQYF.

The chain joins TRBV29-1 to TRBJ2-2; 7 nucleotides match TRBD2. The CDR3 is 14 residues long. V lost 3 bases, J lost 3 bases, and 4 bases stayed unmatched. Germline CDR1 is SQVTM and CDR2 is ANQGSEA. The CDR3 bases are TGCAGCGTTGATGGCGGGGGACACACCGGGGAGCTGTTTTTT. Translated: CSVDGGGHTGELFF.

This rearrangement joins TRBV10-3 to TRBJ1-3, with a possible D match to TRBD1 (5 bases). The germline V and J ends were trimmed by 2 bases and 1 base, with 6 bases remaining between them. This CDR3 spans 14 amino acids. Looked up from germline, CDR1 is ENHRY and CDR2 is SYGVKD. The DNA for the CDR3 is TGTGCCATCAGTGAGCAGGGTTCTGGAAACACCATATATTTT. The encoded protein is CAISEQGSGNTIYF.

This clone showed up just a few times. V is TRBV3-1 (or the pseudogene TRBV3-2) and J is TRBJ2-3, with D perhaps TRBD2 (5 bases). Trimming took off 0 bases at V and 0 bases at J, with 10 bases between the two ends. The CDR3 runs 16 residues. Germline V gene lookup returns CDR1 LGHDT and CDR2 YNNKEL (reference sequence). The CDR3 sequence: CASSQEFSGSTDTQYF. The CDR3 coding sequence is TGTGCCAGCAGCCAAGAATTCAGCGGTAGCACAGATACGCAGTATTTT.

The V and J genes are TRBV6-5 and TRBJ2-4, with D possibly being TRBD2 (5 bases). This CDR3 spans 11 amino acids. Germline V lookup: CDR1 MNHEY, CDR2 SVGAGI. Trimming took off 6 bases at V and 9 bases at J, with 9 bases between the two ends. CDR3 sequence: CASSSEGIQYF. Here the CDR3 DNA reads TGTGCCAGCAGCTCCGAGGGCATTCAGTACTTC.

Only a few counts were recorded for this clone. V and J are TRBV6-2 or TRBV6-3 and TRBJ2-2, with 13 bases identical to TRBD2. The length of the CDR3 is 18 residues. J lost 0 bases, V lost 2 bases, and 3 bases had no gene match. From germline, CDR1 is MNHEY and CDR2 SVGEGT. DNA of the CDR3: TGTGCCAGCAGTTACCCGGGACTAGCGGGATCGAACACCGGGGAGCTGTTTTTT. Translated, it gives CASSYPGLAGSNTGELFF.

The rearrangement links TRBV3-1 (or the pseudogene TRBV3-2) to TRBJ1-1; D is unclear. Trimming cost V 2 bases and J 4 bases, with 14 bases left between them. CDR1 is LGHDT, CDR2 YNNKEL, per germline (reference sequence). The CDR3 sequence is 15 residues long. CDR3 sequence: CASSQPTVVGTEAFF. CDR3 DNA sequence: TGTGCCAGCAGCCAACCAACCGTAGTTGGCACTGAAGCTTTCTTT.

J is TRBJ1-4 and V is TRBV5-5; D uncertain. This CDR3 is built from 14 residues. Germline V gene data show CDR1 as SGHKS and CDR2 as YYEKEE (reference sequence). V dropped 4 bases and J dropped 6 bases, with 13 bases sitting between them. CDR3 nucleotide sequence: TGTGCCAGCAGCACGGGGTTCTCGGATGAAAAACTGTTTTTT. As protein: CASSTGFSDEKLFF.

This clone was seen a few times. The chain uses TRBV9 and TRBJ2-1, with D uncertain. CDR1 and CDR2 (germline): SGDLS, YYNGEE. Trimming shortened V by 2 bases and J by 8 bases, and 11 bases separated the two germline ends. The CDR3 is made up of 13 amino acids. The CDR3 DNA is TGTGCCAGCAGCGTCCGCGGAGTCGATGAGCAGTTCTTC. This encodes CASSVRGVDEQFF.

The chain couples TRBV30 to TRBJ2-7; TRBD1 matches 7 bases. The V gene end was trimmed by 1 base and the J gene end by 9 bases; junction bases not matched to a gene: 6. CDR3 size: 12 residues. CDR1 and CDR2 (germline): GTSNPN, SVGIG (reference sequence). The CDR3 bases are TGTGCCTGGAGTGCCGACAGGGTCGCGCAGTACTTC. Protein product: CAWSADRVAQYF. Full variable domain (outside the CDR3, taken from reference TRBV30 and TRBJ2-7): SQTIHQWPATLVQPVGSPLSLECTVEGTSNPNLYWYRQAAGRGLQLLFYSVGIGQISSEVPQNLSASRPQDRQFILSSKKLLLSDSGFYLCAWSADRVAQYFGPGTRLTVT.